Listed here are 28 T cell receptor beta chains from one sample, sequenced in a study of blood T cell repertoires in COVID-19. Clones were sequenced by immunoSEQ multiplex PCR, and TCRdb holds only the in-frame ones, with some missing. Here the sample spans around 180,000 clones, 80% to 90% being singletons. The sequenced sample was peripheral blood. These receptors were obtained from a woman of 80 years or more with COVID-19, enrolled during active disease.

The CDR3 DNA sequence: TGTGCCAGCAGATGGGGACAGGGGAAAAACATTCAGTACTTC. Protein product: CASRWGQGKNIQYF. The chain uses TRBV28 and TRBJ2-4; TRBD1 matches at 10 bases. V shed 6 bases, J shed 4 bases, and the junction held 3 bases outside the gene matches. There are 14 residues in the CDR3. Per germline, CDR1 MDHEN and CDR2 SYDVKM.

The chain recombines TRBV14 with TRBJ1-1, with 9 positions matching TRBD1. Germline CDR1 and CDR2: SGHDN and FVKESK. There are 15 residues in the CDR3. V shed 4 bases, J shed 11 bases, and the junction held 14 bases outside the gene matches. The CDR3 is CASSRRTGAFRRAFF. DNA for the CDR3: TGTGCCAGCAGCCGGAGGACAGGGGCCTTCCGGAGGGCTTTCTTT.

V is TRBV2 and J is TRBJ1-6; 8 positions match TRBD1. This CDR3 is built from 15 residues. Germline CDR1 and CDR2: SNHLY and FYNNEI. V was pared by 4 bases and J by 7 bases, with 6 bases of the junction left unmatched. DNA of the CDR3: TGTGCCAGCAGTGCCCGACAGGGGCTGAATTCACCCCTCCACTTT. Protein product: CASSARQGLNSPLHF.

The chain links TRBV7-9 to TRBJ2-1; 9 bases are a match to TRBD1. The CDR3 is made up of 15 amino acids. Germline loops: CDR1 SEHNR, CDR2 FQNEAQ (reference sequence). Trimming cost V 4 bases and J 2 bases; bases outside gene matches: 3. The CDR3 reads CASSYRGRTYNEQFF. The CDR3 coding sequence is TGTGCCAGCAGCTACAGGGGGCGAACCTACAATGAGCAGTTCTTC.

The gene calls are TRBV5-6 and TRBJ2-1; TRBD2 matches at 8 bases. Germline values: CDR1 SGHDT, CDR2 YYEEEE. J was trimmed by 2 bases and V by 0 bases; bases with no gene match: 4. This CDR3 comprises 16 residues. The CDR3 sequence: CASSLGSGGAYNEQFF. The CDR3 coding sequence is TGTGCCAGCAGCTTGGGCAGCGGGGGTGCCTACAATGAGCAGTTCTTC.

The chain joins TRBV6-6 to TRBJ2-7; 10 nucleotides agree with TRBD1. This CDR3 comprises 15 residues. Trimming took 6 bases from V and 5 from J; bases not matched to a gene: 10. The germline CDR1 and CDR2 sequences are MNHNY and SVGAGI (reference sequence). The CDR3 spells CASSYEGQGLDEQYF. Here the CDR3 DNA reads TGTGCCAGCAGCTACGAGGGACAGGGGCTCGACGAGCAGTACTTC.

The sample holds a few counts of this clone. The chain uses TRBV5-1 and TRBJ2-5, with TRBD1 identical over 10 bases. Germline loops: CDR1 SGHRS, CDR2 YFSETQ. The CDR3 is 14 residues long. J lost 7 bases, V lost 0 bases, and 3 bases had no gene match. The CDR3 reads CASSLADRGGTQYF. The CDR3 bases are TGCGCCAGCAGCTTGGCGGACAGGGGGGGGACCCAGTACTTC.

The chain employs TRBV28 and TRBJ1-2; TRBD1 might be the D (5 bases). This CDR3 spans 14 amino acids. Per germline, CDR1 MDHEN and CDR2 SYDVKM. Trimming shortened V by 5 bases and J by 5 bases, and 15 bases separated the two germline ends. The CDR3 DNA sequence: TGTGCCAGCAGTCGGCCGGACATCGGATATGGCTACACCTTC. It is translated as CASSRPDIGYGYTF.

The chain combines TRBV5-4 with TRBJ1-2; 12 bases align to TRBD1. CDR3 length equals 14 residues. The germline V gene has CDR1 SGHNT and CDR2 YYREEE (reference sequence). Trimming removed 3 bases from V and 8 bases from J; junction bases left unmatched: 5. Here the CDR3 reads CASSSGQGARGYTF. The CDR3 region has the DNA TGTGCCAGCAGCTCGGGACAGGGGGCTCGAGGCTACACCTTC.

The chain links TRBV20-1 to TRBJ2-1, with D tentatively TRBD1 (5 bases). The germline CDR1 and CDR2 sequences are DFQATT and SNEGSKA (reference sequence). This CDR3 region has 14 residues. Trimming stripped 4 bases from V and 2 bases from J, with 12 bases between. The CDR3 nucleotides read TGCAGTGCTACTGACCGGACACCCTACAATGAGCAGTTCTTC. Amino acid sequence: CSATDRTPYNEQFF.

This chain joins TRBV7-2 and TRBJ1-5; 8 bases match TRBD1. J lost 6 bases, V lost 5 bases, and 12 bases had no gene match. CDR1 is SGHTA and CDR2 is FQGNSA in the germline V gene. The CDR3 loop spans 16 amino acids. CDR3 loop: CASSPQGALSSQPQHF. In nucleotides, the CDR3 is TGTGCCAGCAGCCCCCAGGGGGCCCTAAGTAGTCAGCCCCAGCATTTT.

The rearrangement links TRBV6-5 to TRBJ2-7; D may be TRBD2 (6 bases). Germline CDR1 MNHEY, CDR2 SVGAGI. This CDR3 is built from 14 residues. The V end lost 4 bases, the J end lost 2 bases, and 12 bases lay between the germline ends. The CDR3 DNA follows: TGTGCCAGCAGTTTGGGGGGAAAAACCTACGAGCAGTACTTC. This translates into CASSLGGKTYEQYF.

The chain carries TRBV5-6 and TRBJ1-2; D remains ambiguous. This CDR3 is built from 16 residues. The ends were cut back, 2 bases at V and 4 bases at J, with 18 bases in the middle. Germline V gene data show CDR1 as SGHDT and CDR2 as YYEEEE. The CDR3 nucleotides read TGTGCCAGCAGCTTTGACTTACACGACGGACTCTATGGCTACACCTTC. This gives the protein CASSFDLHDGLYGYTF.

This chain joins TRBV6-5 and TRBJ1-2, with D perhaps TRBD1 (6 bases). The V gene lost 2 bases and the J gene lost 6 bases, with 10 bases spanning the gap. Germline V CDR1 and CDR2: MNHEY, SVGAGI. CDR3 length: 13 residues. The CDR3 protein is CASSYGYRDGYTF. The CDR3 region has the DNA TGTGCCAGCAGTTACGGGTACAGGGATGGCTACACCTTC.

V usage is TRBV28 and J usage is TRBJ1-2; the D gene is possibly TRBD1 (6 bases). The CDR3 is 13 amino acids. Trimming pared 2 bases from V and 5 bases from J, leaving 9 bases between. Per the germline V gene, CDR1 is MDHEN and CDR2 is SYDVKM. The CDR3 DNA is TGTGCCAGCAGTTTAAGAGGGGGATATGGCTACACCTTC. Protein product: CASSLRGGYGYTF.

The CDR3 nucleotides read TGCGCCAGCAGCCCCGGACAGGGTAATCAGCCCCAGCATTTT. Translated, it gives CASSPGQGNQPQHF. The V gene is TRBV4-1, the J gene TRBJ1-5; 8 bases match TRBD1. The germline V gene has CDR1 MGHRA and CDR2 YSYEKL. The trim removed 4 bases at V and 4 bases at J, leaving 3 bases unmatched. CDR3 length: 14 amino acids.

This clone was observed a single time. This CDR3 is CATSDLGTGISLDTEAFF. CDR3 nucleotides: TGTGCCACCAGTGACCTAGGGACAGGGATTAGCCTGGACACTGAAGCTTTCTTT. The chain carries TRBV24-1 and TRBJ1-1, with 9 bases lining up with TRBD1. CDR3 length equals 18 residues. V lost 4 bases to trimming and J lost 3 bases; unmatched junction nucleotides: 14. Per the germline V gene, CDR1 is KGHDR and CDR2 is SFDVKD.

This chain connects TRBV2 to TRBJ2-5; perhaps TRBD1 as D (7 bases). This CDR3 is built from 14 residues. Germline CDR1 and CDR2: SNHLY and FYNNEI. Between the trimmed V and J ends, which lost 2 bases and 5 bases, there was a span of 12 bases. The CDR3 sequence is CASSELQGRETQYF. The CDR3 DNA reads as TGTGCCAGCAGTGAACTACAGGGGAGGGAGACCCAGTACTTC.

V is TRBV19 and J is TRBJ2-3, with a weak D call TRBD1 (7 bases). V was cut by 3 bases and J by 2 bases, with 12 bases left in between. Germline CDR1 is LNHDA and CDR2 is SQIVND (reference sequence). The CDR3 loop spans 15 amino acids. The CDR3 loop reads CASSIGGTVTDTQYF. CDR3 sequence (DNA): TGTGCCAGTAGTATCGGAGGGACAGTCACAGATACGCAGTATTTT.

The rearrangement links TRBV13 to TRBJ2-7, with TRBD2 matching 7 bases. Germline CDR1 and CDR2: PRHDT and FYEKMQ (reference sequence). V gave up 3 bases and J gave up 1 base; unmatched junction bases: 3. The CDR3 runs 14 residues. This CDR3 is CASSFGLVSYEQYF. CDR3 sequence (DNA): TGTGCCAGCAGCTTTGGACTAGTGTCCTACGAGCAGTACTTC.

This clone was observed a few times. The chain carries TRBV5-1 and TRBJ2-1; 7 bases line up with TRBD2. Germline values: CDR1 SGHRS, CDR2 YFSETQ. This CDR3 contains 17 residues. V shed 1 base and J 8 bases; nucleotides not matched to a gene: 15. The CDR3 DNA reads TGCGCCAGCAGCTTGCCCCCACCGTGGGAGGGCCTCGATGAGCAGTTCTTC. It encodes CASSLPPPWEGLDEQFF.

CDR3: CASSVGTGSGYTF. The CDR3 DNA sequence: TGTGCCAGCAGCGTTGGGACAGGGTCTGGCTACACCTTC. V gene TRBV9 combines with J gene TRBJ1-2, with 9 positions matching TRBD1. Germline CDR1 SGDLS, CDR2 YYNGEE. This CDR3 contains 13 residues. The V gene end was trimmed by 2 bases and the J gene end by 7 bases; junction bases not matched to a gene: 3.

This clone was seen once. This sequence joins TRBV6-1 and TRBJ1-5; D unclear. This CDR3 has 13 amino acids. V was pared by 3 bases and J by 5 bases, with 8 bases between. Germline V CDR1 and CDR2: MNHNS, SASEGT. CDR3 coding DNA: TGTGCCAGCAGTGATAAGGGAGATCAGCCCCAGCATTTT. This translates into CASSDKGDQPQHF.

This clone was counted once. The chain carries TRBV28 and TRBJ2-5; possible D gene TRBD1, 7 bases. Germline V lookup: CDR1 MDHEN, CDR2 SYDVKM. There are 18 residues in the CDR3. Deletions cut 3 bases from V and 0 bases from J, with 20 bases between. The CDR3: CASSFPVEGARYQETQYF. In DNA form, the CDR3 reads TGTGCCAGCAGTTTCCCGGTGGAGGGGGCCCGGTACCAAGAGACCCAGTACTTC.

The rearrangement joins TRBV7-9 to TRBJ1-2; weak D call: TRBD1 (5 bases). The CDR3 has 14 residues. Trimming pared 0 bases from V and 8 bases from J, leaving 13 bases between. The germline V gene has CDR1 SEHNR and CDR2 FQNEAQ (reference sequence). The CDR3 DNA reads TGTGCCAGCAGCTTAGCCCAGGGCCAAAACGGCTACACCTTC. Translation: CASSLAQGQNGYTF. Together with reference TRBV7-9 and TRBJ1-2, the CDR3 gives the full variable domain: DTGVSQNPRHKITKRGQNVTFRCDPISEHNRLYWYRQTLGQGPEFLTYFQNEAQLEKSRLLSDRFSAERPKGSFSTLEIQRTEQGDSAMYLCASSLAQGQNGYTFGSGTRLTVV.

The chain is built from TRBV7-3 and TRBJ2-5; TRBD1 matches 8 bases. This CDR3 comprises 13 residues. Germline V gene lookup returns CDR1 SGHTA and CDR2 FQGTGA. V trimming: 5 bases; J trimming: 7 bases; junction bases outside the gene matches: 6. The CDR3 is CASSQTGDGTQYF. The CDR3, as DNA: TGTGCCAGCAGCCAGACAGGGGACGGGACCCAGTACTTC.

The chain joins TRBV2 to TRBJ2-7; perhaps TRBD1 as D (5 bases). Germline CDR1 is SNHLY and CDR2 is FYNNEI. V lost 3 bases and J lost 1, with 10 bases in between. The CDR3 runs to 14 residues. The CDR3 loop is CASSDGSGSYEQYF. DNA for the CDR3: TGTGCCAGCAGTGACGGGTCAGGGTCCTACGAGCAGTACTTC.

The V and J genes are TRBV10-1 and TRBJ1-6; D perhaps matches TRBD1 (6 bases). The CDR3 is 15 residues long. Germline CDR1 reads WNHNN; CDR2 reads SYGVQD (reference sequence). Trimming left V 6 bases short and J 7 bases short, with 16 bases between. CDR3 nucleotides: TGCGCCAGCAGGGCCTGTGGGGGCGAGAATTCACCCCTCCACTTT. Protein: CASRACGGENSPLHF.